This TCR beta chain was sequenced during a study of blood T cell repertoires in COVID-19. With 3 bases removed from V and 4 bases from J, the gap between germline ends came to 8 bases. Germline V gene data show CDR1 as WNHNN and CDR2 as SYGVQD (reference sequence). This CDR3 comprises 13 residues. In the source study's methods: Reference gene primer amplification gave estimated nucleated cell counts. Sequenced by immunoSEQ multiplex PCR; TCRdb stores in-frame clones only, minus some. V and J calls and clone size are copied from that table; D and trimming were computed from the DNA. The repertoire consists of some 320,000 clones, with about 85% occurring once and the leading ten covering around 1.8%. Participants were aged about 18 to 100 years from around 26 US areas. Which cohort a participant joined came from the clinical history participants gave. Contact with a PCR-confirmed or clinician-diagnosed COVID-19 case occurred within 2 weeks of entry.

This clone was seen more than once but under ten times. The chain recombines TRBV10-1 with TRBJ2-3; D is unclear. Sequenced material: PBMCs or T cells enriched from blood (not recorded which). This receptor was identified in a woman in her 30s who had been exposed to COVID-19. The CDR3 here is CASSDRVPDTQYF. As DNA, the CDR3 is TGCGCCAGCAGTGACCGGGTCCCAGATACGCAGTATTTT.